This T cell receptor beta chain was sequenced for a study of T cells expressing NK-cell markers. Study at large: The TCR beta repertoires originated in sorted CD3+CD56+NKG2C+, CD3+CD56+NKG2C- and CD3+CD56-NKG2C+ T cells. Study-wide results and limits: Of the CD8+ T cell pool in over 5 donors, about 1.0-7.5% was accounted for by dominant NKG2C+ clonotypes. These same clonotypes (in a few donors) also led the CD3+CD56-NKG2C+ fraction.

TCRdb processed the 5' RACE reads again and assigns one entry to each CDR3 protein, with no DNA. The sample data list approximately 460,000 distinct CDR3 sequences. For this clonotype: Its antigen is still unknown.

The V gene's germline CDR1 is MNHNY and CDR2 SVGAGI (reference sequence). The CDR3 sequence is 13 residues long. Source material: blood T cells: a sorted CD56 or NKG2C T cell subset, CD4+ or CD8+ T cells, or bulk PBMC T cells (not recorded which). This clonotype originated in a woman aged 18 to 75 in good health. V is TRBV6-6 and J is TRBJ2-7; TCRdb proposes TRBD2, but this gene call is untestable without DNA. CDR3 loop: CASSGSLIYEQYF.